The T cell receptor beta chain described here comes from a study of T cell responses to AZD1222 COVID-19 vaccine. Findings and limits, study-wide: CD4 TCRs covered the whole spike, strongest at regions 160-218 and 743-854. Reportedly, close to half of spike-specific TCRs are directed against unmutated variant regions.

This table comes from immunoSEQ multiplex PCR, and its TCRdb copy is limited to in-frame clones, with some not included. The data contain about 180,000 clones, about 91% of them singletons. From germline, CDR1 is MDHEN and CDR2 SYDVKM. Trimming took 5 bases from V and 8 from J; bases not matched to a gene: 7. The CDR3 loop spans 14 amino acids. Of note for this clone: The antigen remains undetermined.

V and J are TRBV28 and TRBJ1-4; 8 bases align to TRBD1. The clonotype was recovered from an adult in good health. Material: peripheral blood, obtained on day 0 of AZD1222 vaccination. CDR3 sequence: CASSRDRMREKLFF. CDR3 DNA: TGTGCCAGCAGTCGGGACAGGATGAGAGAAAAACTGTTTTTT. The full variable domain, its missing parts supplied by reference TRBV28 and TRBJ1-4, is DVKVTQSSRYLVKRTGEKVFLECVQDMDHENMFWYRQDPGLGLRLIYFSYDVKMKEKGDIPEGYSVSREKKERFSLILESASTNQTSMYLCASSRDRMREKLFFGSGTQLSVL.